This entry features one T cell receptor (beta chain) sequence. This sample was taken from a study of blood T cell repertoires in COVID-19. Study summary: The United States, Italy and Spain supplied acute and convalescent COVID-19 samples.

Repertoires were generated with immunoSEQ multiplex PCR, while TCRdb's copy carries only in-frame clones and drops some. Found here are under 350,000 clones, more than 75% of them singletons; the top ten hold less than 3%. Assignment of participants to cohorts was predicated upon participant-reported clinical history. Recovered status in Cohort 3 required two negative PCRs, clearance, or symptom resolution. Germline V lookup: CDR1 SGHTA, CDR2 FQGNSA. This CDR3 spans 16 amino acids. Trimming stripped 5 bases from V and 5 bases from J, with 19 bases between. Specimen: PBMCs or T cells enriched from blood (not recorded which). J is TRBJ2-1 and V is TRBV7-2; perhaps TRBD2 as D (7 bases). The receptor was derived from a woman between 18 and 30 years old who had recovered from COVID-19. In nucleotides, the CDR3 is TGTGCCAGCAGCCCCTACCCGGGGGGCGCTGACAATGAGCAGTTCTTC. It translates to CASSPYPGGADNEQFF.